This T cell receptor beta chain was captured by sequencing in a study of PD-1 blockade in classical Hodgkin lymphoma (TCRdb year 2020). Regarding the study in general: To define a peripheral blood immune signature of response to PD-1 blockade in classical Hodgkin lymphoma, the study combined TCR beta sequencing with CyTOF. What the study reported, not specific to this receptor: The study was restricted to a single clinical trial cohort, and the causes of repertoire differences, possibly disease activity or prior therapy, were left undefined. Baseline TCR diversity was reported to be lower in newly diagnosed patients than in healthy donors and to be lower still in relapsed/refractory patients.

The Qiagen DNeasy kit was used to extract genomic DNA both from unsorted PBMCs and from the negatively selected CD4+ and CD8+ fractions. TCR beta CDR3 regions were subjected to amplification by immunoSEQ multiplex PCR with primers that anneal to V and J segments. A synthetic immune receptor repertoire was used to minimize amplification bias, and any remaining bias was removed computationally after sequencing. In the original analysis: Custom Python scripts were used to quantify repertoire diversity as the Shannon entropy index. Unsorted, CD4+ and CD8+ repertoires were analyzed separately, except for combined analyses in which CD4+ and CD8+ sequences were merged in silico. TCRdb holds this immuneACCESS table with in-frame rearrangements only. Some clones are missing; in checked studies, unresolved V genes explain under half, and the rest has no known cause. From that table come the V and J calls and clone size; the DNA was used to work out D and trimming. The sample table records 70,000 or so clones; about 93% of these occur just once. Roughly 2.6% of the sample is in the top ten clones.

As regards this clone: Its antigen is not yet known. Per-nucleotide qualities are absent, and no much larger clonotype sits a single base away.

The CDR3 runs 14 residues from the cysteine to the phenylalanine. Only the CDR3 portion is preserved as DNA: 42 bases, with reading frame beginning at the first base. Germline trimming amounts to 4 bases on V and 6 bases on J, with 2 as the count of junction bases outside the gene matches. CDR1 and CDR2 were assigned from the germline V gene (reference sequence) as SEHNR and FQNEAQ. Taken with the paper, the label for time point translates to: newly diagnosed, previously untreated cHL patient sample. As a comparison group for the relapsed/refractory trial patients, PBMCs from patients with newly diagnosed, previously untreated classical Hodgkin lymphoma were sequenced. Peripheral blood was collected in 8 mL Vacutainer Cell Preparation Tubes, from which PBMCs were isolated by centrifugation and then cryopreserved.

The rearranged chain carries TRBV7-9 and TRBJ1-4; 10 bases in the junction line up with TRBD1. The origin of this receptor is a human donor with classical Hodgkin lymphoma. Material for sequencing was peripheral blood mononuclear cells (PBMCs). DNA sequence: TGTGCCAGCAGCTCCGGGACAGGGGATGAAAAACTGTTTTTT. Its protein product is CASSSGTGDEKLFF.